Shown below are 16 T cell receptor beta chains from a single sample sequenced in a study of cytomegalovirus exposure and HLA in healthy donors. Amplification used 60 Vbeta primers and 13 Jbeta primers. Sequenced by immunoSEQ multiplex PCR; TCRdb stores in-frame clones only, minus some. The sample consists of about 190,000 clones, roughly 80% of them appearing once. Input material: PBMCs. These receptors were collected from a man aged 35 to 55 in good health and CMV-seropositive.

J is TRBJ2-3 and V is TRBV28, with 12 bases lining up with TRBD2. The CDR3 consists of 14 residues. Germline V lookup: CDR1 MDHEN, CDR2 SYDVKM. Trimming took 8 bases from V and 6 from J; bases not matched to a gene: 6. CDR3: CASGTSGLRDTQYF. The CDR3 DNA reads TGTGCCAGCGGGACTAGCGGGCTGCGCGATACGCAGTATTTT.

The chain carries TRBV7-8 and TRBJ1-1, with TRBD1 as a possible D gene (5 bases). V was clipped by 1 base and J by 0 bases, with 12 bases between them. The CDR3 extends over 16 amino acids. Looked up from germline, CDR1 is SGHVS and CDR2 is FQNEAQ. This CDR3 is CASSLVAGPMNTEAFF. Here the CDR3 DNA reads TGTGCCAGCAGCTTAGTGGCGGGACCCATGAACACTGAAGCTTTCTTT.

The gene calls are TRBV15 and TRBJ2-5, with 7 bases aligning to TRBD1. V was clipped by 4 bases and J by 5 bases; unmatched bases: 13. The CDR3 is made up of 16 amino acids. Germline-derived CDR1 and CDR2 are LNHNV and YYDKDF (reference sequence). In DNA, the CDR3 is TGTGCCACCAGCAAGCGCGACAGGGCGTCGGGGGAGACCCAGTACTTC. Translating it yields CATSKRDRASGETQYF.

The CDR3 is CASSPTRGAYGYTF. The DNA for the CDR3 is TGTGCCAGCAGTCCCACCCGGGGTGCCTATGGCTACACCTTC. J is TRBJ1-2 and V is TRBV28; D gene uncertain. Germline CDR1 reads MDHEN; CDR2 reads SYDVKM. The CDR3 sequence is 14 residues long. V lost 5 bases, J lost 4 bases, and 14 bases lay in between.

The V call is TRBV30, the J call TRBJ1-1, with 10 bases lining up with TRBD1. In germline, CDR1 is GTSNPN, CDR2 SVGIG (reference sequence). The CDR3 contains 13 residues. The V gene end was trimmed by 0 bases and the J gene end by 9 bases; junction bases not matched to a gene: 4. The DNA of the CDR3 is TGTGCCTGGAGTGTACGGGGACAGGGGAAAGCTTTCTTT. Translated: CAWSVRGQGKAFF.

V and J are TRBV6-5 and TRBJ2-7; tentatively, D is TRBD2 (7 bases). In germline, CDR1 is MNHEY, CDR2 SVGAGI. V gave up 2 bases and J gave up 0 bases, with 8 bases separating them. The CDR3 extends over 14 amino acids. DNA for the CDR3: TGTGCCAGCAGTTACAGGGGGGGCTCCTACGAGCAGTACTTC. It translates to CASSYRGGSYEQYF.

This clone was seen a handful of times. The rearrangement links TRBV19 to TRBJ1-2, with a possible D match to TRBD1 (5 bases). Germline-derived CDR1 and CDR2 are LNHDA and SQIVND (reference sequence). Trimming cost V 10 bases and J 8 bases, with 20 bases left between them. The CDR3 contains 13 residues. DNA for the CDR3: TGTGCCATCCAAAGGGATGCGGGACGAGGCTACACCTTC. This sequence encodes CAIQRDAGRGYTF.

This clone was counted between two and nine times. The gene calls are TRBV19 and TRBJ1-4; possibly TRBD1 for D (5 bases). The length of the CDR3 is 13 residues. Trimming took 6 bases from V and 8 from J, leaving 13 bases between them. The V gene's germline CDR1 is LNHDA and CDR2 SQIVND (reference sequence). This CDR3 reads CASRVGQGEKLFF. CDR3 nucleotide sequence: TGTGCCAGTAGGGTAGGACAAGGGGAAAAACTGTTTTTT.

The chain employs TRBV11-1 and TRBJ2-7; 7 bases agree with TRBD1. CDR1 and CDR2 (germline): SGHAT, FQDESV (reference sequence). The CDR3 totals 14 residues. The trim removed 3 bases at V and 3 bases at J, leaving 5 bases unmatched. In nucleotides, the CDR3 is TGTGCCAGCAGCTTTGGAGACAGGGACTACGAGCAGTACTTC. The encoded protein is CASSFGDRDYEQYF.

The genes are TRBV28 and TRBJ1-1; 7 bases fit TRBD1. Germline CDR1 is MDHEN and CDR2 is SYDVKM. CDR3 length: 15 residues. V was pared by 2 bases and J by 3 bases, with 6 bases of the junction left unmatched. The DNA for the CDR3 is TGTGCCAGCAGTTTACCCCGGGACAGAGACACTGAAGCTTTCTTT. Its protein is CASSLPRDRDTEAFF.

CDR3 coding DNA: TGTGCCAGCAGTTTACGGTACAATGAGCAGTTCTTC. Protein product: CASSLRYNEQFF. The genes are TRBV28 and TRBJ2-1; D is uncertain. V was clipped by 2 bases and J by 4 bases, with 3 bases between them. Germline V CDR1 and CDR2: MDHEN, SYDVKM. The CDR3 has 12 amino acids.

The V gene is TRBV7-2, the J gene TRBJ2-7, with D unresolved. Germline loops: CDR1 SGHTA, CDR2 FQGNSA. Trimming removed 2 bases at V and 3 bases at J, with 14 bases between. The CDR3 is made up of 15 amino acids. As DNA, the CDR3 is TGTGCCAGCAGCTTATACGCGTTGGGCAGCTACGAGCAGTACTTC. Translated: CASSLYALGSYEQYF.

The chain recombines TRBV7-8 with TRBJ2-7, with 8 bases that match TRBD2. The CDR3 has 18 residues. V shed 3 bases and J 1 base; nucleotides not matched to a gene: 14. CDR1 SGHVS and CDR2 FQNEAQ come from the germline V gene. This CDR3 is CASSFSSAGALESYEQYF. CDR3 bases: TGTGCCAGCAGCTTCTCCTCAGCGGGGGCCCTTGAATCCTACGAGCAGTACTTC.

The V and J genes are TRBV11-2 and TRBJ1-5; the D gene is possibly TRBD1 (5 bases). The CDR3 has 14 residues. V lost 4 bases, J lost 15 bases, and 22 bases lay in between. Germline CDR1 and CDR2: SGHAT and FQNNGV. The CDR3 bases are TGTGCCAGCAGCTGGGGGGAACCGGACGGTCCACGGCATTTT. Translation: CASSWGEPDGPRHF.

This clone was observed a few times. This chain connects TRBV10-1 to TRBJ2-7; TRBD2 matches 8 bases. Germline CDR1 reads WNHNN; CDR2 reads SYGVQD (reference sequence). Unmatched junction bases numbered 2, after V lost 1 base and J lost 0 bases. The CDR3 extends over 15 amino acids. The DNA of the CDR3 is TGCGCCAGCAGTGAGTTAGCGGGAAACTCCTACGAGCAGTACTTC. It is translated as CASSELAGNSYEQYF.

The rearrangement joins TRBV10-3 to TRBJ1-6, with 8 bases that match TRBD1. The V and J ends lost 3 bases and 4 bases, in that order; junction bases with no gene match: 2. This CDR3 has 15 residues. Germline-derived CDR1 and CDR2 are ENHRY and SYGVKD. The DNA for the CDR3 is TGTGCCATCAGTGATGGACAGGGTTATAATTCACCCCTCCACTTT. Amino acids: CAISDGQGYNSPLHF.